A single sample is the source of the 22 T cell receptor beta chains below, sequenced in a study of T cells after yellow fever vaccination. One entry per CDR3 protein, called by TCRdb with MiXCR from the 5' RACE reads. This table has 400,000 to 450,000 distinct CDR3 sequences, around a sixth appearing once. The starting material was PBMCs, obtained before the yellow fever booster vaccination. The source is a man between 18 and 35 years old who received the YFV17D yellow fever vaccine.

The chain combines TRBV7-2 with TRBJ2-2; maybe TRBD2 (7 bases). V gave up 5 bases and J gave up 4 bases, with 20 bases separating them. The CDR3 has 17 amino acids. CDR1 is SGHTA, CDR2 FQGNSA, per germline. The CDR3 coding sequence is TGTGCCAGCAGCCCCCCCCGGCGGGGGCCGGCCACCGGGGAGCTGTTTTTT. Its translation: CASSPPRRGPATGELFF.

This clonotype was counted between two and nine times. The chain is built from TRBV20-1 and TRBJ2-3; the D call may be TRBD1 or TRBD2 (6 bases each). V gave up 5 bases and J gave up 6 bases, with 15 bases separating them. The CDR3 covers 13 residues. Germline V gene data show CDR1 as DFQATT and CDR2 as SNEGSKA (reference sequence). The CDR3 coding sequence is TGCAGTGCTTCTCTACTAGGGGGGGATACGCAGTATTTT. It encodes CSASLLGGDTQYF.

This clonotype was recorded a few times. This chain connects TRBV7-9 to TRBJ2-1, with D perhaps TRBD1 (7 bases). This CDR3 region has 15 residues. Germline CDR1 is SEHNR and CDR2 is FQNEAQ (reference sequence). V lost 1 base to trimming and J lost 6 bases, with 13 bases between them. This CDR3 reads CASSLGAGGINEQFF. The DNA of the CDR3 is TGTGCCAGCAGCTTAGGGGCAGGGGGGATCAATGAGCAGTTCTTC.

This clonotype was detected a few times. V and J are TRBV10-2 and TRBJ1-1, with no clear D. The V gene lost 2 bases and the J gene lost 6 bases, with 7 bases spanning the gap. Per the germline V gene, CDR1 is WSHSY and CDR2 is SAAADI. This CDR3 contains 12 residues. CDR3 loop: CASSEGIPEAFF. CDR3 DNA: TGCGCCAGCAGTGAGGGGATTCCTGAAGCTTTCTTT.

The chain joins TRBV7-6 to TRBJ1-2; D remains unclear. The germline gives CDR1 SGHVS, CDR2 FNYEAQ. This CDR3 region has 13 residues. V was pared by 5 bases and J by 3 bases, with 10 bases between. CDR3 protein: CASSKGPHYGYTF. The CDR3 nucleotides are TGTGCCAGCAGCAAGGGCCCGCACTATGGCTACACCTTC.

J is TRBJ2-5 and V is TRBV7-2; D is perhaps TRBD1 (5 bases). Germline lookup yields CDR1 SGHTA and CDR2 FQGNSA. CDR3 length: 13 residues. Trimming pared 3 bases from V and 5 bases from J, leaving 10 bases between. Here the CDR3 DNA reads TGTGCCAGCAGCTTTTCAGGGTGGGAGACCCAGTACTTC. Translation gives CASSFSGWETQYF.

The rearrangement links TRBV20-1 to TRBJ2-7; the D gene is possibly TRBD1 (6 bases). Germline V lookup: CDR1 DFQATT, CDR2 SNEGSKA (reference sequence). Trimming pared 3 bases from V and 3 bases from J, leaving 9 bases between. The CDR3 contains 12 residues. CDR3 sequence reads: CSASGRGYEQYF. CDR3 nucleotide sequence: TGCAGTGCTAGTGGCAGGGGCTACGAGCAGTACTTC.

The chain has TRBV4-1 and TRBJ2-1, with D perhaps TRBD1 (6 bases). The CDR3 length is 17 residues. Trimming removed 4 bases from V and 5 bases from J, with 21 bases in between. The V gene's germline CDR1 is MGHRA and CDR2 YSYEKL. The CDR3 sequence is CASSRGGRGPPHNEQFF. CDR3 nucleotides: TGCGCCAGCAGCCGAGGGGGACGTGGCCCTCCACACAATGAGCAGTTCTTC.

This clonotype was seen more than once but under ten times. This chain uses TRBV29-1 with TRBJ2-3; perhaps TRBD2 as D (5 bases). V dropped 4 bases and J dropped 0 bases, with 11 bases sitting between them. Germline CDR1 SQVTM, CDR2 ANQGSEA. The CDR3 is 14 amino acids. The CDR3 sequence is CSVAKGASTDTQYF. The CDR3, as DNA: TGCAGCGTTGCCAAGGGAGCCAGCACAGATACGCAGTATTTT.

This rearrangement joins TRBV12-3 or TRBV12-4 to TRBJ1-2, with 9 bases matching TRBD1. The CDR3 contains 16 residues. J lost 8 bases, V lost 9 bases, and 19 bases had no gene match. The CDR3 DNA reads TGTGCCAGTGGGGGCTGGGCTAACCGGGACAGGGAAGGCTACACCTTC. It specifies CASGGWANRDREGYTF.

This clonotype was found many times. The chain combines TRBV27 with TRBJ1-1, with D perhaps TRBD1 (5 bases). V was pared by 2 bases and J by 5 bases, with 9 bases between. Germline V CDR1 and CDR2: MNHEY, SMNVEV (reference sequence). This CDR3 is 13 amino acids long. CDR3 sequence reads: CASSLQGITEAFF. CDR3 nucleotide sequence: TGTGCCAGCAGTTTACAGGGTATTACTGAAGCTTTCTTT.

The chain uses TRBV6-5 and TRBJ2-3; D may match TRBD1 or TRBD2 (5 bases each). The CDR3 runs to 14 residues. CDR1 MNHEY and CDR2 SVGAGI come from the germline V gene. The V end was cut by 0 bases, the J end by 4 bases, with 8 bases between. The CDR3 region is CASSYSGEPDTQYF. Here the CDR3 DNA reads TGTGCCAGCAGTTACTCGGGGGAGCCAGATACGCAGTATTTT.

The V and J genes are TRBV29-1 and TRBJ1-2; 9 bases are shared with TRBD1. Germline V gives CDR1 SQVTM, CDR2 ANQGSEA. J gave up 7 bases and V 4 bases, and 1 base lay outside the gene matches. The CDR3 totals 11 residues. The CDR3 DNA follows: TGCAGCGTTGGGACAGGGGCTGGCTACACCTTC. This translates into CSVGTGAGYTF.

The table lists this clonotype with many counts. V gene TRBV6-2 or TRBV6-3 combines with J gene TRBJ2-3, with 8 bases matching TRBD2. Germline V CDR1 and CDR2: MNHEY, SVGEGT. Trimming cost V 6 bases and J 4 bases; bases outside gene matches: 6. This CDR3 has 14 amino acids. The CDR3 DNA follows: TGTGCCAGCAGCCGAGCGGGGGAGGCAGATACGCAGTATTTT. Translated, it gives CASSRAGEADTQYF.

This clonotype occurred a few times. This sequence joins TRBV5-1 and TRBJ2-5; D is possibly TRBD1 (6 bases). The CDR3 length is 14 residues. V lost 5 bases and J lost 4, with 15 bases in between. Germline assignment: CDR1 SGHRS and CDR2 YFSETQ. CDR3: CASRTFGGAETQYF. As DNA, the CDR3 is TGCGCCAGCAGGACATTTGGGGGCGCAGAGACCCAGTACTTC.

This chain connects TRBV14 to TRBJ1-5; no firm D call. Trimming shortened V by 3 bases and J by 6 bases, and 9 bases separated the two germline ends. This CDR3 is 13 amino acids long. In germline, CDR1 is SGHDN, CDR2 FVKESK. Written as DNA, the CDR3 is TGTGCCAGCAGCCATAGTCCCGGTCAGCCCCAGCATTTT. Its translation: CASSHSPGQPQHF.

The gene calls are TRBV3-1 and TRBJ2-5; TRBD1 or TRBD2 may be the D gene (5 bases each). Trimming cost V 6 bases and J 2 bases, with 10 bases left between them. CDR1 and CDR2 (germline): LGHDT, YNNKEL (reference sequence). CDR3 length equals 13 residues. As DNA, the CDR3 is TGTGCCAGCAGGGGGTGGGGGCAAGAGACCCAGTACTTC. This encodes CASRGWGQETQYF.

This clonotype was detected many times. The V call is TRBV5-1, the J call TRBJ2-3, with D tentatively TRBD1 or TRBD2 (5 bases each). V lost 0 bases to trimming and J lost 4 bases, with 12 bases between them. Germline V gene sequence: CDR1 SGHRS, CDR2 YFSETQ. CDR3 length: 15 amino acids. Here the CDR3 reads CASSLGGDRADTQYF. CDR3 nucleotide sequence: TGCGCCAGCAGCTTGGGGGGAGACAGAGCAGATACGCAGTATTTT.

There are a few counts of this clonotype. This chain connects TRBV20-1 to TRBJ2-4, with TRBD2 as a possible D gene (8 bases). The V gene's germline CDR1 is DFQATT and CDR2 SNEGSKA (reference sequence). V lost 6 bases to trimming and J lost 0 bases, with 12 bases between them. The CDR3 is 14 amino acids. DNA for the CDR3: TGCAGTGCAGCGGGGGACAGAGCCAAAAACATTCAGTACTTC. It codes for CSAAGDRAKNIQYF.

V gene TRBV6-1 combines with J gene TRBJ2-5; D call uncertain. Per the germline V gene, CDR1 is MNHNS and CDR2 is SASEGT. This CDR3 has 14 residues. Trimming pared 0 bases from V and 5 bases from J, leaving 10 bases between. The CDR3 coding sequence is TGTGCCAGCAGTGAAGCGAACAGCGCGGAGACCCAGTACTTC. Residues: CASSEANSAETQYF.

This clonotype was detected a few times. The chain recombines TRBV28 with TRBJ1-2; 9 bases are a match to TRBD1. The germline CDR1 and CDR2 sequences are MDHEN and SYDVKM. V trimming: 7 bases; J trimming: 12 bases; junction bases outside the gene matches: 18. There are 15 residues in the CDR3. The CDR3 loop reads CASINSPGQGSGHTF. The CDR3 DNA reads as TGTGCCAGCATCAACAGTCCGGGACAGGGTAGCGGCCACACCTTC.

This clonotype has just a few counts. The rearrangement joins TRBV27 to TRBJ2-7, with D maybe TRBD2 (7 bases). V lost 4 bases and J 0 bases, leaving 19 bases between the germline ends. Germline V gives CDR1 MNHEY, CDR2 SMNVEV (reference sequence). The CDR3 has 17 amino acids. CDR3: CASSSSRGLGSSYEQYF. The CDR3 nucleotides read TGTGCCAGCAGTTCCTCGCGGGGGCTTGGAAGCTCCTACGAGCAGTACTTC.